This T cell receptor (beta chain) was recorded in a study of CD8 T cells in ankylosing spondylitis. In its sample, this clonotype was seen many times. What it binds is not known. The germline gene is not matched at one end of the junction; a read error may be the cause. The CDR3 has 18 amino acids. CDR1 and CDR2 from the germline V gene are SGHRS and YFSETQ. Study-wide findings and caveats: Ankylosing spondylitis blood appeared to carry a characteristic TCR beta motif of 7 or 8 highly homologous variants. Both synovial fluid and blood in reactive arthritis had previously been reported to carry some motif variants. Clones tied to disease were said to be significantly enriched in matched ankylosing spondylitis synovial fluid.

TCRdb re-analysed the 5' RACE reads in MiXCR, keeping a single row per CDR3 protein. The sample holds about 36,000 distinct CDR3 sequences, about 6.3% seen once. The sequenced sample was blood, either unsorted or a sorted T cell fraction (not recorded which). This sequence joins TRBV5-1 and TRBJ2-7; unclear D gene. This clonotype was sampled from a male donor with ankylosing spondylitis or in good health (not recorded which). The CDR3 protein is CASSLGVGGNHPHLIRHF. CDR3 DNA: TGCGCCAGCAGCTTGGGGGTGGGTGGAAACCACCCTCATTTGATAAGGCACTTC.